The 2 T cell receptor beta chains listed next were all sequenced from one sample in a study of cytomegalovirus exposure and HLA in healthy donors. The PCR ran on 60 Vbeta and 13 Jbeta primers. Some clones are missing from TCRdb's copy, which holds only in-frame ones; the method was immunoSEQ multiplex PCR. This repertoire shows approximately 170,000 clones, approximately 70% found once; its top ten account for 3% to 4%. Sequencing used PBMCs. The receptors originated from a woman under 40 in good health and CMV-seropositive.

V is TRBV28 and J is TRBJ1-1; D uncertain. The CDR3 is made up of 14 amino acids. Trimming left V 6 bases short and J 0 bases short, with 11 bases between. Germline CDR1 is MDHEN and CDR2 is SYDVKM. CDR3: CASSPSGLNTEAFF. The CDR3 DNA follows: TGTGCCAGCAGCCCAAGCGGCCTGAACACTGAAGCTTTCTTT.

The chain carries TRBV6-1 and TRBJ2-4; TRBD1 matches 8 bases. Germline CDR1 reads MNHNS; CDR2 reads SASEGT. This CDR3 contains 15 residues. The trim removed 6 bases at V and 5 bases at J, leaving 9 bases unmatched. CDR3 sequence (DNA): TGTGCCAGCAGCCCACCCCGGGACAGGCAAAACATTCAGTACTTC. Amino acid sequence: CASSPPRDRQNIQYF.